Below are 2 T cell receptor beta chains sequenced from a single sample in a study of T cells in Graves' hyperthyroidism and ophthalmopathy. The investigators amplified TCR beta CDR3 regions from RNA transcripts. Initially, a first-round RT-PCR of the TCR CDR3 employed the HTBI primer set. One entry per CDR3 protein, called by TCRdb with MiXCR from the multiplex PCR reads. The table includes under 350,000 distinct CDR3 sequences, about 25% detected once. Specimen: blood. The receptor source for this set is a man aged 40-49 years with Graves' hyperthyroidism that later progressed to Graves' ophthalmopathy.

J is TRBJ2-7 and V is TRBV27, with 7 bases aligning to TRBD2. Unmatched junction bases numbered 17, after V lost 9 bases and J lost 6 bases. CDR3 length: 15 residues. The V gene's germline CDR1 is MNHEY and CDR2 SMNVEV (reference sequence). As DNA, the CDR3 is TGTGCCAGTTCCGCTGGGGCGGGGGTCCATTTCGAGCAGTACTTC. This translates into CASSAGAGVHFEQYF.

This clonotype was detected many times. The chain joins TRBV28 to TRBJ1-1; D is undetermined. Germline V CDR1 and CDR2: MDHEN, SYDVKM. CDR3 size: 12 residues. V lost 10 bases and J 2 bases, leaving 11 bases between the germline ends. This CDR3 reads CATTRPNTEAFF. The CDR3 DNA follows: TGTGCCACAACAAGACCAAACACTGAAGCTTTCTTT.